This T cell receptor beta chain stems from a study of blood T cell repertoires in COVID-19. Looking at the study overall: Acute and convalescent COVID-19 specimens originated in the United States, Italy and Spain. T cells, B-cell-depleted T cells, or PBMCs supplied cDNA or gDNA.

Assay: immunoSEQ multiplex PCR; the TCRdb copy retains only in-frame clones and omits some. The top ten clones hold more than 6% of a sample with over 300,000 clones, almost 85% of them seen once. CDR1 is SGHTS and CDR2 is YDEGEE in the germline V gene. The CDR3 is 17 residues long. V trimming: 0 bases; J trimming: 0 bases; junction bases outside the gene matches: 4. The V call is TRBV5-8, the J call TRBJ2-3; 10 bases align to TRBD1. The origin of this receptor is a human donor in a cohort sampled during active COVID-19. Sequencing was done on a sample of peripheral blood. CDR3 protein: CASSLEGTGESTDTQYF. CDR3 nucleotides: TGTGCCAGCAGCTTGGAGGGGACAGGGGAAAGCACAGATACGCAGTATTTT. Complete variable domain (other parts from reference TRBV5-8 and TRBJ2-3): EAGVTQSPTHLIKTRGQQATLRCSPISGHTSVYWYQQALGLGLQFLLWYDEGEERNRGNFPPRFSGRQFPNYSSELNVNALELEDSALYLCASSLEGTGESTDTQYFGPGTRLTVL.